Listed below are T cell receptor beta chains from one sample, sequenced in a study of OX40 agonist ivuxolimab in advanced cancers. Clones were sequenced by immunoSEQ multiplex PCR, and TCRdb holds only the in-frame ones, with some missing. The table shows about 77,000 clones, with about 86% occurring only once. Sequenced material: CD4+ or CD8+ T cells sorted from blood, taken in a trial of the OX40 agonist ivuxolimab. The receptors stem from an adult with an advanced solid tumor such as melanoma, head and neck, liver or kidney cancer. CDR3s include the opening cysteine and the closing phenylalanine or tryptophan. The D gene is left open where the match is weak. The size field is filled for only some rows; it gives once, few, many or a size class.

size | J | D | V | CDR3 | DNA
NA | TRBJ1-5 | NA | TRBV7-2 | CASSLAGHNQPQHF | TGTGCCAGCAGCTTAGCAGGGCACAATCAGCCCCAGCATTTT
NA | TRBJ2-1 | TRBD1 | TRBV6-1 | CASSDRGRNEQFF | TGTGCCAGCAGTGACAGGGGGCGAAATGAGCAGTTCTTC
NA | TRBJ2-6 | TRBD2 | TRBV19 | CASSTASGSSGANVLTF | TGTGCCAGTAGTACCGCTAGCGGGAGCTCTGGGGCCAACGTCCTGACTTTC
once | TRBJ2-7 | NA | TRBV5-1 | CASSYAYEQYF | TGCGCCAGCAGCTATGCCTACGAGCAGTACTTC
NA | TRBJ1-2 | NA | TRBV7-9 | CASSLEVGYTF | TGTGCCAGCAGCTTGGAGGTCGGCTACACCTTC
NA | TRBJ2-3 | NA | TRBV6-6 | CASLDGGTLTDTQYF | TGTGCCAGCCTAGACGGTGGGACCCTCACAGATACGCAGTATTTT
NA | TRBJ2-5 | NA | TRBV6-6 | CASSHGETQYF | TGTGCCAGCAGCCACGGAGAGACCCAGTACTTC
once | TRBJ1-5 | TRBD1 | TRBV2 | CASSGTGQDNQPQHF | TGTGCCAGCAGTGGGACAGGACAGGACAATCAGCCCCAGCATTTT
NA | TRBJ2-1 | TRBD2 | TRBV6-5 | CASSLAGAKYNEQFF | TGTGCCAGCAGTCTAGCGGGGGCTAAGTACAATGAGCAGTTCTTC
NA | TRBJ2-7 | NA | TRBV9 | CATETHFDHEQYF | TGTGCCACCGAGACGCACTTCGACCACGAGCAGTACTTC
once | TRBJ1-3 | NA | TRBV19 | CASSLGNKDTIYF | TGTGCCAGTAGTCTGGGAAACAAGGACACCATATATTTT